The T cell receptor (beta chain) described here comes from a study of Graves' ophthalmopathy and Graves' hyperthyroidism. Overall study context: Hyperthyroidism was considered stable when no ophthalmopathy appeared within 18 months of follow-up.

General study results and limits: Prediction of ophthalmopathy progression reached roughly 70% sensitivity and roughly 72% specificity. Detected in blood as well were most expanded thyroid clonotypes with frequency above 0.001.

The germline V gene encodes CDR1 SEHNR and CDR2 FQNEAQ (reference sequence). CDR3 length equals 12 residues. The V gene lost 8 bases and the J gene lost 3 bases, with 10 bases spanning the gap. This clonotype was observed at least ten times. What it binds is not known. RNA transcripts served as template for amplifying TCR beta CDR3 sequences. Amplification began with first-round RT-PCR using HTBI primers, then second-round multiplex PCR was performed. TCRdb independently ran MiXCR on the multiplex PCR reads; one entry per CDR3 protein. The repertoire holds 900,000 to 1,200,000 distinct CDR3 sequences, about two fifths seen once, with 11% in the top ten.

The sequence derives from an adult man with Graves' hyperthyroidism. The sequencing input was peripheral blood or thyroid tissue (not recorded which). This chain links TRBV7-9 with TRBJ1-1; D gene ambiguous. CDR3 sequence (DNA): TGTGCCAGCGGAGGGTGGGACACTGAAGCTTTCTTT. Protein product: CASGGWDTEAFF. Variable domain in full (rest from reference TRBV7-9 and TRBJ1-1): DTGVSQNPRHKITKRGQNVTFRCDPISEHNRLYWYRQTLGQGPEFLTYFQNEAQLEKSRLLSDRFSAERPKGSFSTLEIQRTEQGDSAMYLCASGGWDTEAFFGQGTRLTVV.